This T cell receptor beta chain originates from a study of T-cell memory formation after mild COVID-19. Study-wide findings and caveats: Contracting clones from day 15 to 85 showed balanced CD4/CD8; later expanders favored CD4+. Researchers could not confirm that second-wave clones peaking on day 37 targeted SARS-CoV-2.

TCRdb passed the 5' RACE reads through MiXCR, listing each CDR3 protein once. The sample lists about 610,000 distinct CDR3 sequences, approximately 15% occurring once. This clonotype was observed a handful of times. Its antigen remains unidentified. The sample consisted of PBMCs or a T cell subset sorted from them (not recorded which). This receptor was obtained from an adult woman who had mild COVID-19 (a few samples of this study predate the infection). Cell type and time point are not known.

The CDR3 sequence: CSARGLGGRAFFSTDTQYF. CDR3 DNA: TGCAGTGCTAGAGGTTTGGGCGGGAGGGCCTTCTTTTCCACAGATACGCAGTATTTT. The chain combines TRBV20-1 with TRBJ2-3, with 9 bases lining up with TRBD2. The CDR3 loop spans 19 amino acids. Germline V gene data show CDR1 as DFQATT and CDR2 as SNEGSKA (reference sequence). After removal of 1 base from V and 2 bases from J, the junction contained 16 bases not matched to a gene.